Listed here are 30 T cell receptor beta chains from one sample, sequenced in a study of T cell responses to AZD1222 COVID-19 vaccine. Only in-frame clones appear in the TCRdb table, and some are missing; sequencing was by immunoSEQ multiplex PCR. The sample carries more than 95,000 clones, 87% recorded once. The sample was peripheral blood, taken on day 0 of AZD1222 vaccination. The receptor source for this set is an adult in good health.

The CDR3 spells CASSLYQDSNTGELFF. For the CDR3, the DNA is TGTGCCAGCAGCTTATACCAGGACTCGAACACCGGGGAGCTGTTTTTT. The rearrangement joins TRBV11-2 to TRBJ2-2; tentative D call: TRBD2 (5 bases). Germline CDR1 is SGHAT and CDR2 is FQNNGV. This CDR3 spans 16 amino acids. The ends were cut back, 2 bases at V and 0 bases at J, with 10 bases in the middle.

Comments on this clone: The same CDR3 also results from other DNA sequences found in this sample. This chain joins TRBV29-1 and TRBJ1-1; D perhaps matches TRBD1 (5 bases). CDR1 SQVTM and CDR2 ANQGSEA come from the germline V gene. The germline V and J ends were trimmed by 1 base and 10 bases, with 13 bases remaining between them. CDR3 size: 12 residues. CDR3 nucleotide sequence: TGCAGCGTTGAAGGCGGCGGGGGGGGAGCTTTCTTT. It specifies CSVEGGGGGAFF.

V usage is TRBV7-3 and J usage is TRBJ2-1, with TRBD2 matching 9 bases. The V and J ends lost 4 bases and 2 bases, in that order; junction bases with no gene match: 3. CDR3 length: 15 residues. Germline values: CDR1 SGHTA, CDR2 FQGTGA. Here the CDR3 DNA reads TGTGCCAGCAGCTCTTCTAGCGGGACCTACAATGAGCAGTTCTTC. Its translation is CASSSSSGTYNEQFF.

The chain couples TRBV5-1 to TRBJ2-4; 13 bases are a match to TRBD2. J gave up 8 bases and V 4 bases, and 9 bases lay outside the gene matches. The CDR3 has 16 amino acids. Germline V gene sequence: CDR1 SGHRS, CDR2 YFSETQ. The CDR3 region has the DNA TGCGCCAGCAGCGCCGGGACTAGCGGGAAGGGGTACATTCAGTACTTC. It yields the protein CASSAGTSGKGYIQYF.

The table lists this clone with a count of one. The chain couples TRBV7-2 to TRBJ2-7; D may correspond to TRBD1 or TRBD2 (5 bases each). Germline-derived CDR1 and CDR2 are SGHTA and FQGNSA. Trimming shortened V by 5 bases and J by 4 bases, and 15 bases separated the two germline ends. This CDR3 is built from 14 residues. This CDR3 is CASSPNRDGYEQYF. Written as DNA, the CDR3 is TGTGCCAGCAGCCCGAACCGGGACGGGTACGAGCAGTACTTC. Looking up the rest from reference TRBV7-2 and TRBJ2-7 gives the full variable domain: GAGVSQSPSNKVTEKGKDVELRCDPISGHTALYWYRQSLGQGLEFLIYFQGNSAPDKSGLPSDRFSAERTGGSVSTLTIQRTQQEDSAVYLCASSPNRDGYEQYFGPGTRLTVT.

The chain links TRBV7-6 to TRBJ1-1; D not certain. Trimming left V 1 base short and J 0 bases short, with 12 bases between. In germline, CDR1 is SGHVS, CDR2 FNYEAQ. The CDR3 is made up of 16 amino acids. CDR3 nucleotides: TGTGCCAGCAGCTTAGGGGTCGTCGAAATGAACACTGAAGCTTTCTTT. The encoded protein is CASSLGVVEMNTEAFF.

The rearrangement joins TRBV28 to TRBJ1-2, with 8 nucleotides matching TRBD1. This CDR3 is 14 amino acids long. The V and J ends lost 4 bases and 5 bases, in that order; junction bases with no gene match: 6. The V gene's germline CDR1 is MDHEN and CDR2 SYDVKM. The chain's CDR3 is CASSSTGETYGYTF. The CDR3 DNA reads as TGTGCCAGCAGTTCGACAGGGGAGACGTATGGCTACACCTTC.

The CDR3 region has the DNA TGTGCCAGCAGCGTGACACCCTCAGATACGCAGTATTTT. Translation: CASSVTPSDTQYF. The chain has TRBV7-9 and TRBJ2-3; D uncertain. V lost 5 bases, J lost 4 bases, and 10 bases lay in between. Germline assignment: CDR1 SEHNR and CDR2 FQNEAQ (reference sequence). This CDR3 is 13 amino acids long. The full variable domain, completed using reference TRBV7-9 and TRBJ2-3, is DTGVSQNPRHKITKRGQNVTFRCDPISEHNRLYWYRQTLGQGPEFLTYFQNEAQLEKSRLLSDRFSAERPKGSFSTLEIQRTEQGDSAMYLCASSVTPSDTQYFGPGTRLTVL.

The chain is built from TRBV7-2 and TRBJ2-5; tentatively, D is TRBD2 (7 bases). This CDR3 is built from 16 residues. Germline loops: CDR1 SGHTA, CDR2 FQGNSA. V was trimmed by 0 bases and J by 7 bases, leaving 18 bases between them. This CDR3 is CASSLAGAGAWVTQYF. In nucleotides, the CDR3 is TGTGCCAGCAGCTTAGCCGGGGCGGGGGCATGGGTGACCCAGTACTTC.

The chain couples TRBV27 to TRBJ1-2; the match to TRBD1 covers 10 bases. CDR3 length: 14 residues. The V segment lost 6 bases and the J segment 7 bases; nucleotides outside the gene matches: 8. Germline V lookup: CDR1 MNHEY, CDR2 SMNVEV (reference sequence). The CDR3 loop reads CASSWGQGYSGYTF. The DNA of the CDR3 is TGTGCCAGCAGCTGGGGACAGGGGTATTCTGGCTACACCTTC.

The rearrangement joins TRBV6-5 to TRBJ2-7; no clear D gene. Deletions cut 7 bases from V and 6 bases from J, with 16 bases between. The CDR3 spans 13 residues. The germline V gene encodes CDR1 MNHEY and CDR2 SVGAGI. CDR3 coding DNA: TGTGCCAGCACCACCCTAGAAGGCTTCGAGCAGTACTTC. It is translated as CASTTLEGFEQYF.

CDR3 coding DNA: TGTGCCAGCAGCGTAGATGGCTCTGGGGAGACCCAGTACTTC. Translation: CASSVDGSGETQYF. The rearrangement uses TRBV9 and TRBJ2-5; no definite D call. V was trimmed by 0 bases and J by 5 bases, leaving 11 bases between them. Germline loops: CDR1 SGDLS, CDR2 YYNGEE. This CDR3 is 14 amino acids long.

The V gene is TRBV24-1, the J gene TRBJ2-5; weak D call: TRBD2 (5 bases). This CDR3 contains 13 residues. V lost 9 bases and J 0 bases, leaving 10 bases between the germline ends. Germline V gene data show CDR1 as KGHDR and CDR2 as SFDVKD. The CDR3 is CATEDSYQETQYF. The CDR3 coding sequence is TGTGCCACCGAGGACTCGTACCAAGAGACCCAGTACTTC.

This chain joins TRBV5-1 and TRBJ2-6; no clear D. Per germline, CDR1 SGHRS and CDR2 YFSETQ. Trimming pared 4 bases from V and 1 base from J, leaving 9 bases between. The CDR3 runs to 15 residues. As DNA, the CDR3 is TGCGCCAGCAGCCCTTGGGGATCTGGGGCCAACGTCCTGACTTTC. This encodes CASSPWGSGANVLTF.

The gene calls are TRBV2 and TRBJ1-1, with TRBD1 as a possible D gene (5 bases). Trimming took off 2 bases at V and 3 bases at J, with 7 bases between the two ends. Germline CDR1 SNHLY, CDR2 FYNNEI. The CDR3 consists of 13 residues. CDR3 sequence reads: CASSERQHTEAFF. In DNA, the CDR3 is TGTGCCAGCAGTGAAAGACAGCACACTGAAGCTTTCTTT.

The V call is TRBV7-8, the J call TRBJ1-5; D unresolved. CDR3 length equals 15 residues. Germline-derived CDR1 and CDR2 are SGHVS and FQNEAQ. V dropped 5 bases and J dropped 2 bases, with 13 bases sitting between them. The CDR3 sequence: CASSLGRVGNQPQHF. CDR3 nucleotides: TGTGCCAGCAGCCTTGGTCGCGTTGGCAATCAGCCCCAGCATTTT.

The chain couples TRBV24-1 to TRBJ2-1; 13 bases are shared with TRBD2. Germline values: CDR1 KGHDR, CDR2 SFDVKD. The CDR3 runs to 17 residues. V dropped 4 bases and J dropped 8; count of bases not matched to a gene: 10. CDR3 DNA sequence: TGTGCCACCAGTGAGCACCCAACTAGCGGGGGGGCCCATGAGCAGTTCTTC. Translated, it gives CATSEHPTSGGAHEQFF.

This clone was recorded once. The chain joins TRBV7-3 to TRBJ2-1; D gene unclear. Between the trimmed V and J ends, which lost 1 base and 6 bases, there was a span of 13 bases. Germline-derived CDR1 and CDR2 are SGHTA and FQGTGA. The CDR3 covers 15 residues. The CDR3 coding sequence is TGTGCCAGCAGCTTAAGTGACGGAACTTCCAATGAGCAGTTCTTC. As protein: CASSLSDGTSNEQFF.

The chain is built from TRBV12-3 or TRBV12-4 and TRBJ1-4, with unresolved D. The CDR3 sequence is 12 residues long. Trimming took 5 bases from V and 8 from J, leaving 9 bases between them. CDR3 residues: CASSASWEKLFF. For the CDR3, the DNA is TGTGCCAGCAGTGCCTCATGGGAAAAACTGTTTTTT.

The V gene is TRBV6-6, the J gene TRBJ2-5; D gene unclear. Germline V gene data show CDR1 as MNHNY and CDR2 as SVGAGI (reference sequence). The CDR3 is 11 residues long. Trimming cost V 6 bases and J 5 bases, with 7 bases left between them. DNA for the CDR3: TGTGCCAGCAGCCGCGTTGAGACCCAGTACTTC. The encoded protein is CASSRVETQYF.

The rearrangement joins TRBV5-5 to TRBJ2-7, with D possibly TRBD2 on 6 matching bases. V was shortened by 3 bases and J by 9 bases, with 16 bases between the two germline ends. The CDR3 sequence is 13 residues long. In germline, CDR1 is SGHKS, CDR2 YYEKEE (reference sequence). CDR3: CASSSGPGAVQYF. In DNA form, the CDR3 reads TGTGCCAGCAGCTCCGGCCCGGGAGCGGTGCAGTACTTC.

This chain joins TRBV27 and TRBJ1-2; no firm D call. The ends were cut back, 4 bases at V and 6 bases at J, with 9 bases in the middle. CDR3 length: 12 amino acids. Germline V gives CDR1 MNHEY, CDR2 SMNVEV (reference sequence). CDR3: CASSSLGHGYTF. As DNA, the CDR3 is TGTGCCAGCAGTTCCTTGGGCCATGGCTACACCTTC.

This chain joins TRBV5-4 and TRBJ2-2; 9 bases are a match to TRBD2. This CDR3 comprises 15 residues. The V gene's germline CDR1 is SGHNT and CDR2 YYREEE (reference sequence). With V trimmed by 1 base and J by 3 bases, 1 base remained unmatched. Here the CDR3 DNA reads TGTGCCAGCAGCTTGCGCGGGAGGGACACCGGGGAGCTGTTTTTT. The encoded protein is CASSLRGRDTGELFF.

This clone occurred once. The genes are TRBV21-1 and TRBJ1-3; TRBD1 is the table's D call, not checked against the DNA. TRBV21-1 is reported as a pseudogene. The CDR3 consists of 15 residues. In DNA, the CDR3 is TGTGCCAGCAGCAAAGATTGGACATGGGGAAACACCATATATTTT. It yields the protein CASSKDWTWGNTIYF.

This rearrangement joins TRBV18 to TRBJ2-3; no clear D. CDR3 length: 13 amino acids. Germline assignment: CDR1 KGHSH and CDR2 LQKENI. Trimming stripped 0 bases from V and 5 bases from J, with 6 bases between. In nucleotides, the CDR3 is TGTGCCAGCTCACCACCGTACGAAGATACGCAGTATTTT. Translating it yields CASSPPYEDTQYF.

The genes are TRBV4-2 and TRBJ1-2; 7 bases align to TRBD1. Germline V gene data show CDR1 as LGHNA and CDR2 as YNFKEQ. This CDR3 contains 15 residues. V lost 4 bases to trimming and J lost 0 bases; unmatched junction nucleotides: 5. The CDR3: CASSPDRVTNYGYTF. DNA for the CDR3: TGTGCCAGCAGCCCCGACAGGGTCACTAACTATGGCTACACCTTC.

This rearrangement joins TRBV27 to TRBJ1-1, with D unresolved. V was trimmed by 3 bases and J by 5 bases, leaving 13 bases between them. CDR1 is MNHEY, CDR2 SMNVEV, per germline (reference sequence). The CDR3 runs to 14 residues. For the CDR3, the DNA is TGTGCCAGCAGTTTCGGCGGGCAAGGGACTGAAGCTTTCTTT. Its translation: CASSFGGQGTEAFF.

The chain joins TRBV27 to TRBJ1-2, with D tentatively TRBD1 (6 bases). There are 15 residues in the CDR3. Germline CDR1 and CDR2: MNHEY and SMNVEV (reference sequence). Trimming shortened V by 5 bases and J by 3 bases, and 16 bases separated the two germline ends. The CDR3 sequence: CASSALRTDDYGYTF. CDR3 coding DNA: TGTGCCAGCAGTGCACTACGGACAGATGACTATGGCTACACCTTC.

The rearrangement links TRBV6-5 to TRBJ1-5; tentative D call: TRBD1 (5 bases). The CDR3 is made up of 13 amino acids. Per germline, CDR1 MNHEY and CDR2 SVGAGI. V lost 6 bases and J lost 7, with 13 bases in between. CDR3 protein: CASSPGPIQPQHF. In DNA, the CDR3 is TGTGCCAGCAGCCCAGGGCCCATACAGCCCCAGCATTTT.

This clone was counted once. The chain combines TRBV10-1 with TRBJ1-1; 9 bases map to TRBD1. From germline, CDR1 is WNHNN and CDR2 SYGVQD (reference sequence). Trimming removed 6 bases from V and 1 base from J; junction bases left unmatched: 6. The CDR3 is made up of 15 amino acids. The CDR3 bases are TGCGCCAGCAGGAACAGGGGGCAAGAGAACACTGAAGCTTTCTTT. Protein: CASRNRGQENTEAFF.